This record concerns one T cell receptor (beta chain) sequence. It was with a sample-barcoded 5' primer and a J-beta primer mix that a second PCR of about 6 to 12 cycles was run. TCRdb processed the 5' RACE reads anew with MiXCR; each CDR3 protein has one entry. The sample shows about 1.8 million distinct CDR3 sequences, less than 50% of them seen only once. Germline values: CDR1 SGHVS, CDR2 FNYEAQ. The V end was cut by 5 bases, the J end by 4 bases, with 14 bases between. The CDR3 extends over 14 amino acids. These data come from a study of blood T cells in healthy people across ages. The receptor was isolated from a woman aged 40 to 50 in good health. J is TRBJ1-2 and V is TRBV7-6; D is unresolved. Sample: blood. CDR3 DNA: TGTGCCAGCAGCCAGCTCGGTGATAGCTATGGCTACACCTTC. Encoded protein: CASSQLGDSYGYTF.